Below are 32 T cell receptor beta chains sequenced from a single sample in a study of blood T cell repertoires in COVID-19. Sequencing was performed with immunoSEQ multiplex PCR; in TCRdb, only in-frame clones are kept and a portion is missing. This sample yields over 200,000 clones, of which around 92% are seen a single time; about 4% belongs to the top ten. The material sequenced was PBMCs or T cells enriched from blood (not recorded which). These TCRs come from a woman between 25 and 40 years old with acute COVID-19.

This clone was found once. The V and J genes are TRBV2 and TRBJ1-5; 9 bases agree with TRBD1. Germline CDR1 and CDR2: SNHLY and FYNNEI. There are 15 residues in the CDR3. Trimming at V came to 5 bases and at J to 5 bases, leaving 7 bases not matched to a gene. The CDR3 DNA follows: TGTGCCAGCAGTCCGTCGGACAGGGGCGATCAGCCCCAGCATTTT. Amino acids: CASSPSDRGDQPQHF.

This chain uses TRBV15 with TRBJ1-5; a possible D gene is TRBD1 (6 bases). V was trimmed by 6 bases and J by 4 bases, leaving 16 bases between them. The germline V gene encodes CDR1 LNHNV and CDR2 YYDKDF (reference sequence). The CDR3 has 15 amino acids. The CDR3, as DNA: TGTGCCACCAGGACAACAGGGATCCGAAATCAGCCCCAGCATTTT. Translation: CATRTTGIRNQPQHF.

A note on this clone: The sample carries other DNA sequences with the same CDR3. The rearrangement uses TRBV30 and TRBJ1-4; TRBD1 matches 7 bases. Germline values: CDR1 GTSNPN, CDR2 SVGIG (reference sequence). V lost 5 bases and J lost 8; bases outside the gene matches: 5. CDR3 length: 12 residues. The chain's CDR3 is CAWGQGDEKLFF. The CDR3 DNA reads TGTGCCTGGGGCCAGGGGGACGAAAAACTGTTTTTT.

The V gene is TRBV10-3, the J gene TRBJ2-1, with D unclear. V was shortened by 6 bases and J by 7 bases, with 13 bases between the two germline ends. The CDR3 sequence is 13 residues long. Looked up from germline, CDR1 is ENHRY and CDR2 is SYGVKD. The CDR3 spells CAISLDTRNEQFF. CDR3 nucleotides: TGTGCCATCAGCCTGGATACGAGGAATGAGCAGTTCTTC.

This clone was detected a few times. In DNA form, the CDR3 reads TGTGCCTGGAGGGGACAAGGCCTTTCTAACTATGGCTACACCTTC. Protein product: CAWRGQGLSNYGYTF. V and J are TRBV30 and TRBJ1-2, with D perhaps TRBD1 (6 bases). This CDR3 contains 15 residues. The V end lost 3 bases, the J end lost 0 bases, and 14 bases lay between the germline ends. The V gene's germline CDR1 is GTSNPN and CDR2 SVGIG (reference sequence).

The chain carries TRBV7-8 and TRBJ1-4; a possible D gene is TRBD1 (5 bases). V was trimmed by 4 bases and J by 8 bases, leaving 17 bases between them. Germline V gives CDR1 SGHVS, CDR2 FQNEAQ. The CDR3 contains 15 residues. The CDR3 DNA is TGTGCCAGCAGCTCCTCCGGGACTGAGGGGGAAAAACTGTTTTTT. Translation: CASSSSGTEGEKLFF.

The V and J genes are TRBV5-1 and TRBJ2-3; the match to TRBD2 covers 10 bases. Germline V gene sequence: CDR1 SGHRS, CDR2 YFSETQ. The CDR3 extends over 16 amino acids. The trim removed 1 base at V and 2 bases at J, leaving 4 bases unmatched. The CDR3 sequence: CASSLSAGGPTDTQYF. CDR3 sequence (DNA): TGCGCCAGCAGCTTGTCAGCGGGGGGGCCCACAGATACGCAGTATTTT.

V is TRBV18 and J is TRBJ2-3; D not resolved. Germline V gene data show CDR1 as KGHSH and CDR2 as LQKENI. The CDR3 is made up of 14 amino acids. Between the trimmed V and J ends, which lost 1 base and 5 bases, there was a span of 10 bases. The CDR3 nucleotides are TGTGCCAGCTCACCACAACAGATACAAGATACGCAGTATTTT. It translates to CASSPQQIQDTQYF. The full variable domain, in which reference TRBV18 and TRBJ2-3 provide the parts outside the CDR3, is NAGVMQNPRHLVRRRGQEARLRCSPMKGHSHVYWYRQLPEEGLKFMVYLQKENIIDESGMPKERFSAEFPKEGPSILRIQQVVRGDSAAYFCASSPQQIQDTQYFGPGTRLTVL.

The chain combines TRBV24-1 with TRBJ1-5; 8 bases are shared with TRBD1. Germline V gene lookup returns CDR1 KGHDR and CDR2 SFDVKD. J lost 7 bases, V lost 5 bases, and 12 bases had no gene match. The length of the CDR3 is 16 residues. CDR3 residues: CATSARSTGAGQPQHF. The CDR3 DNA reads as TGTGCCACCAGTGCTCGATCGACAGGGGCAGGGCAGCCCCAGCATTTT.

The chain has TRBV10-2 and TRBJ1-2; D is undetermined. Per germline, CDR1 WSHSY and CDR2 SAAADI. This CDR3 spans 12 amino acids. The germline V and J ends were trimmed by 6 bases and 7 bases, with 12 bases remaining between them. This chain's CDR3 is CASRGFEGGYTF. The CDR3 region has the DNA TGCGCCAGCAGGGGATTCGAGGGTGGCTACACCTTC.

This sequence joins TRBV14 and TRBJ1-6; D ambiguous. Germline CDR1 and CDR2: SGHDN and FVKESK. The CDR3 runs 17 residues. With 4 bases removed from V and 0 bases from J, the gap between germline ends came to 13 bases. The chain's CDR3 is CASSLDRGSSYNSPLHF. CDR3 nucleotide sequence: TGTGCCAGCAGCCTCGATCGTGGGAGCTCCTATAATTCACCCCTCCACTTT.

The CDR3, as DNA: TGTGCCAGCAGCCAGAGAGGGCTCGACGAGCAGTACTTC. Translated: CASSQRGLDEQYF. The chain employs TRBV3-1 (or the pseudogene TRBV3-2) and TRBJ2-7; D perhaps matches TRBD2 (5 bases). CDR3 size: 13 residues. V was trimmed by 3 bases and J by 5 bases, leaving 11 bases between them. The germline V gene has CDR1 LGHDT and CDR2 YNNKEL (reference sequence).

The chain joins TRBV14 to TRBJ2-2; no clear D. This CDR3 contains 13 residues. V was trimmed by 4 bases and J by 5 bases, leaving 8 bases between them. Germline values: CDR1 SGHDN, CDR2 FVKESK. CDR3 sequence (DNA): TGTGCCAGCAGCCCTGGGCGAACCGGGGAGCTGTTTTTT. This sequence encodes CASSPGRTGELFF.

The table lists this clone with a few counts. The rearrangement uses TRBV4-3 and TRBJ1-5; unclear D gene. Trimming stripped 0 bases from V and 5 bases from J, with 11 bases between. The germline V gene encodes CDR1 LGHNA and CDR2 YSLEER. The CDR3 has 15 residues. CDR3: CASSQDAGTYQPQHF. The CDR3 DNA is TGCGCCAGCAGCCAAGATGCAGGCACCTATCAGCCCCAGCATTTT.

The chain combines TRBV27 with TRBJ1-5; tentatively, D is TRBD1 (5 bases). V lost 6 bases, J lost 3 bases, and 9 bases lay in between. The CDR3 consists of 13 residues. The germline CDR1 and CDR2 sequences are MNHEY and SMNVEV (reference sequence). The CDR3 sequence is CASRTAPNQPQHF. In DNA, the CDR3 is TGTGCCAGCAGGACAGCACCCAATCAGCCCCAGCATTTT.

The chain joins TRBV28 to TRBJ1-2; 7 bases fit TRBD1. Germline CDR1 and CDR2: MDHEN and SYDVKM. V lost 6 bases to trimming and J lost 4 bases; unmatched junction nucleotides: 11. The CDR3 runs to 15 residues. CDR3 sequence (DNA): TGTGCCAGCAGGTCCCCCGAGGGGGCGTCCTATGGCTACACCTTC. Its translation is CASRSPEGASYGYTF.

The genes are TRBV11-3 and TRBJ2-1, with 9 nucleotides matching TRBD2. Germline lookup yields CDR1 SGHNT and CDR2 YENEEA. The CDR3 loop spans 15 amino acids. V was clipped by 1 base and J by 9 bases; unmatched bases: 7. DNA for the CDR3: TGTGCCAGCAGCTTAGGGTCGCGGGGGGGAGGTGAGCAGTTCTTC. This encodes CASSLGSRGGGEQFF.

This clone has ten or more counts. The chain has TRBV28 and TRBJ2-3, with 7 bases that match TRBD1. The germline V gene encodes CDR1 MDHEN and CDR2 SYDVKM. Losses at the gene ends were 5 bases for V and 3 bases for J; bases not matched to a gene: 8. This CDR3 is built from 15 residues. CDR3 amino acids: CASSNRDSGTDTQYF. The CDR3 coding sequence is TGTGCCAGCAGTAACCGGGACAGTGGGACAGATACGCAGTATTTT.

The chain is built from TRBV6-2 or TRBV6-3 and TRBJ1-1; D perhaps matches TRBD1 (6 bases). Germline loops: CDR1 MNHEY, CDR2 SVGEGT. V was shortened by 4 bases and J by 11 bases, with 14 bases between the two germline ends. The CDR3 is made up of 12 amino acids. This CDR3 reads CASSSSNREAFF. CDR3 sequence (DNA): TGTGCCAGCAGTTCCTCTAACAGGGAGGCTTTCTTT.

The chain employs TRBV5-1 and TRBJ2-5; 15 bases line up with TRBD2. CDR1 and CDR2 from the germline V gene are SGHRS and YFSETQ. The length of the CDR3 is 15 residues. The V and J ends lost 5 bases and 5 bases, in that order; junction bases with no gene match: 4. The CDR3, as DNA: TGCGCCAGCAGACCCGGGACTAGCGGGGGGGAGACCCAGTACTTC. Translated: CASRPGTSGGETQYF.

The genes are TRBV5-6 and TRBJ1-1; TRBD1 matches 9 bases. Losses at the gene ends were 4 bases for V and 1 base for J; bases not matched to a gene: 14. In germline, CDR1 is SGHDT, CDR2 YYEEEE. The CDR3 runs to 18 residues. CDR3 bases: TGTGCCAGCAGCCGCCGTAGCTTGACAGGGGGGAGGAACACTGAAGCTTTCTTT. Its translation is CASSRRSLTGGRNTEAFF.

This clone was recorded at least ten times. This CDR3 is also generated by other DNA sequences in the sample. This chain uses TRBV5-4 with TRBJ1-1; D is undetermined. Trimming left V 4 bases short and J 0 bases short, with 13 bases between. Germline CDR1 SGHNT, CDR2 YYREEE (reference sequence). The length of the CDR3 is 15 residues. For the CDR3, the DNA is TGTGCCAGCAGCCCGCCTCTGGGCATGAACACTGAAGCTTTCTTT. Its translation: CASSPPLGMNTEAFF.

The chain is built from TRBV9 and TRBJ1-3; 8 nucleotides align to TRBD1. The CDR3 has 15 amino acids. The germline V gene encodes CDR1 SGDLS and CDR2 YYNGEE. V was pared by 4 bases and J by 4 bases, with 7 bases of the junction left unmatched. Here the CDR3 reads CASSPRQGSGNTIYF. In DNA, the CDR3 is TGTGCCAGCAGCCCGAGACAGGGGAGCGGAAACACCATATATTTT.

The sample holds one count of this clone. This chain uses TRBV4-3 with TRBJ2-3; TRBD2 aligns across 10 bases. With V trimmed by 2 bases and J by 6 bases, 8 bases remained unmatched. The CDR3 length is 16 residues. The germline V gene has CDR1 LGHNA and CDR2 YSLEER. The CDR3 nucleotides are TGCGCCAGCAGCCAATACAAAGCGGGGGGGGCGGATACGCAGTATTTT. Translating it yields CASSQYKAGGADTQYF.

V usage is TRBV12-3 or TRBV12-4 and J usage is TRBJ1-5; TRBD1 is a possible D gene (5 bases). The CDR3 totals 13 residues. Trimming removed 5 bases at V and 7 bases at J, with 12 bases between. The CDR3 region is CASSPGGGQPQHF. DNA for the CDR3: TGTGCCAGCAGTCCCGGGGGAGGCCAGCCCCAGCATTTT.

This chain links TRBV5-1 with TRBJ2-3; 7 nucleotides line up with TRBD1. The J segment lost 5 bases and the V segment lost 4 bases, leaving 10 bases of the junction unmatched. CDR1 and CDR2 (germline): SGHRS, YFSETQ. The CDR3 covers 15 residues. CDR3 coding DNA: TGCGCCAGCAGCCCCACAGCCCAGGGGGAAGATACGCAGTATTTT. Its translation: CASSPTAQGEDTQYF.

The chain has TRBV5-1 and TRBJ1-1, with D perhaps matching TRBD1 (5 bases). The CDR3 spans 17 residues. V dropped 0 bases and J dropped 0 bases, with 15 bases sitting between them. Germline CDR1 is SGHRS and CDR2 is YFSETQ. In DNA form, the CDR3 reads TGCGCCAGCAGCTTGGCGATGGTGGGGCTGCTGAACACTGAAGCTTTCTTT. Encoded protein: CASSLAMVGLLNTEAFF.

This clone was seen a few times. The rearrangement uses TRBV14 and TRBJ1-2; D possibly corresponds to TRBD1 (5 bases). V dropped 2 bases and J dropped 5 bases, with 9 bases sitting between them. Germline V gene data show CDR1 as SGHDN and CDR2 as FVKESK. CDR3 length: 13 amino acids. The CDR3 loop is CASSQPGTYGYTF. As DNA, the CDR3 is TGTGCCAGCAGCCAACCCGGGACTTATGGCTACACCTTC.

The chain is built from TRBV30 and TRBJ1-5, with D maybe TRBD1 (5 bases). V lost 1 base to trimming and J lost 7 bases, with 11 bases between them. Per the germline V gene, CDR1 is GTSNPN and CDR2 is SVGIG (reference sequence). The CDR3 loop spans 13 amino acids. This CDR3 reads CAWSAGGFQPQHF. CDR3 nucleotide sequence: TGTGCCTGGAGTGCCGGGGGGTTCCAGCCCCAGCATTTT.

The table lists this clone with a count of one. The chain employs TRBV2 and TRBJ1-6, with 7 bases that match TRBD1. Per germline, CDR1 SNHLY and CDR2 FYNNEI. This CDR3 has 14 residues. Trimming took 6 bases from V and 7 from J; bases not matched to a gene: 6. The CDR3 bases are TGTGCCAGCAGGACAGGGATCCAAAATTCACCCCTCCACTTT. This encodes CASRTGIQNSPLHF. The entire variable domain, with the rest obtained from reference TRBV2 and TRBJ1-6, is as follows: EPEVTQTPSHQVTQMGQEVILRCVPISNHLYFYWYRQILGQKVEFLVSFYNNEISEKSEIFDDQFSVERPDGSNFTLKIRSTKLEDSAMYFCASRTGIQNSPLHFGNGTRLTVT.

The chain joins TRBV7-2 to TRBJ1-1, with 7 positions matching TRBD1. The CDR3 is made up of 14 amino acids. From germline, CDR1 is SGHTA and CDR2 FQGNSA. The V gene end was trimmed by 0 bases and the J gene end by 11 bases; junction bases not matched to a gene: 9. CDR3 loop: CASSLAPATGRAFF. The CDR3 region has the DNA TGTGCCAGCAGCTTAGCCCCTGCGACAGGGCGGGCTTTCTTT. The full variable domain, its missing parts supplied by reference TRBV7-2 and TRBJ1-1, is GAGVSQSPSNKVTEKGKDVELRCDPISGHTALYWYRQSLGQGLEFLIYFQGNSAPDKSGLPSDRFSAERTGGSVSTLTIQRTQQEDSAVYLCASSLAPATGRAFFGQGTRLTVV.

This rearrangement joins TRBV9 to TRBJ1-2; tentative D call: TRBD1 (5 bases). CDR3 length: 13 residues. V was clipped by 0 bases and J by 8 bases, with 11 bases between them. Looked up from germline, CDR1 is SGDLS and CDR2 is YYNGEE. The CDR3, as DNA: TGTGCCAGCAGCGTAGTTGCAGGGAGGGGCTACACCTTC. Translation: CASSVVAGRGYTF.